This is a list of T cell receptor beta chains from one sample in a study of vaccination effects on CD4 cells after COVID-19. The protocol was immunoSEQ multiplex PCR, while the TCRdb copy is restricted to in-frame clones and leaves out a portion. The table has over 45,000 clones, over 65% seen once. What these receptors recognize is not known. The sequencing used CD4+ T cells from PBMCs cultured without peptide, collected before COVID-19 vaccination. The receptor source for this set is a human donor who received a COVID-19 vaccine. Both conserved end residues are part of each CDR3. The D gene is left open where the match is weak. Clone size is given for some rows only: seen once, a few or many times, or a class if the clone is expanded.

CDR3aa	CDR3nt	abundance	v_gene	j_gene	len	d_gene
CAISPGTEIAKNIQYF	TGTGCCATCAGCCCCGGGACAGAAATAGCCAAAAACATTCAGTACTTC	once	TRBV10-3	TRBJ2-4	16	TRBD1
CASSKVRDRVNSCAPNQPQHF	TGTGCCAGCAGCAAAGTACGCGACAGGGTCAACAGTTGCGCCCCTAATCAGCCCCAGCATTTT	NA	TRBV21-1	TRBJ1-5	21	NA
CASSLVRGGFYNEQFF	TGTGCCAGCAGCTTAGTACGGGGGGGATTCTACAATGAGCAGTTCTTC	NA	TRBV11-2	TRBJ2-1	16	TRBD2
CAWYPGPRNTEAFF	TGTGCCTGGTACCCCGGGCCCCGGAACACTGAAGCTTTCTTT	NA	TRBV30	TRBJ1-1	14	NA
CASSDATGYNEKLFF	TGTGCCAGCAGTGATGCCACAGGCTACAATGAAAAACTGTTTTTT	NA	TRBV25-1	TRBJ1-4	15	NA
CASSAGLAGINNEQFF	TGTGCCAGCAGCGCGGGACTAGCGGGGATAAACAATGAGCAGTTCTTC	NA	TRBV7-3	TRBJ2-1	16	TRBD2
CASSPARTDTQYF	TGTGCCAGCTCACCAGCACGCACAGATACGCAGTATTTT	few	TRBV18	TRBJ2-3	13	NA
CASSGQGTQRVGYTF	TGTGCCAGCAGCGGCCAAGGGACTCAGCGGGTAGGCTACACCTTC	few	TRBV9	TRBJ1-2	15	NA
CASSSTGRSNQPQHF	TGTGCCAGTAGCTCGACAGGGCGTAGCAATCAGCCCCAGCATTTT	NA	TRBV19	TRBJ1-5	15	TRBD1
CASSDPGTGAPTGGYTF	TGTGCCAGCAGCGACCCCGGGACAGGGGCCCCTACGGGCGGCTACACCTTC	NA	TRBV9	TRBJ1-2	17	TRBD1
CASSQDSRVGNTIYF	TGCGCCAGCAGCCAAGATAGCAGGGTCGGAAACACCATATATTTT	NA	TRBV4-3	TRBJ1-3	15	NA